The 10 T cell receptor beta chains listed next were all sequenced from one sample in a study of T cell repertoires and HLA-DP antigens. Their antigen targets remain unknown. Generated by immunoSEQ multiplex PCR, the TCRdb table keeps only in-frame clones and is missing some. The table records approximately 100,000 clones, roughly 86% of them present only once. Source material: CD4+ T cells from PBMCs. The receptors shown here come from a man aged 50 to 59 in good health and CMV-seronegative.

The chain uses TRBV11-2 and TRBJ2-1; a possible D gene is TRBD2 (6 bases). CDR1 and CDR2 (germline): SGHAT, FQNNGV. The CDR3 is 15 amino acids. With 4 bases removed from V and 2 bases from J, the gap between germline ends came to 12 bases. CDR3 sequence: CASSSGTLTYNEQFF. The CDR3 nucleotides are TGTGCCAGCAGCTCCGGGACTTTAACCTACAATGAGCAGTTCTTC.

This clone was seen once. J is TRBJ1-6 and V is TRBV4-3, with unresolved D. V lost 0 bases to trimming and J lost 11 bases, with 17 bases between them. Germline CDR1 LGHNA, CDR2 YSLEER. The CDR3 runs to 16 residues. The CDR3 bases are TGCGCCAGCAGCCAAGATGCTGGGTCCGGTTTTACACCCCTCCACTTT. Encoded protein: CASSQDAGSGFTPLHF.

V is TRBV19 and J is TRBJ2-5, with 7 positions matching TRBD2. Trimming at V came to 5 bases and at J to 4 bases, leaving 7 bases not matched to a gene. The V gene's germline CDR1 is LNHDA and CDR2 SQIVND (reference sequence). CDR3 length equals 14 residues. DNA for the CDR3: TGTGCCAGTAGTGCCCCGGGACTATCAGAGACCCAGTACTTC. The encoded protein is CASSAPGLSETQYF.

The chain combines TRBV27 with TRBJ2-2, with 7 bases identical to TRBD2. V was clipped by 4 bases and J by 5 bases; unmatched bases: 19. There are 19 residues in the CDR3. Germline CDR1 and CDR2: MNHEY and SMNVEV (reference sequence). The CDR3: CASSSYLKPLAGDTGELFF. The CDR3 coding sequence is TGTGCCAGCAGTTCCTACCTCAAACCCCTTGCGGGGGATACCGGGGAGCTGTTTTTT.

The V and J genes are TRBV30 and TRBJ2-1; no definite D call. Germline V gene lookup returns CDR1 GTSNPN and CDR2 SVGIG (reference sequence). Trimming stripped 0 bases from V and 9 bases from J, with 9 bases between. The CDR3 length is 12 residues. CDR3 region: CAWSVYLTEQFF. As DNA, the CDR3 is TGTGCCTGGAGTGTTTATCTTACTGAGCAGTTCTTC.

This CDR3 is CASSAGSTSNEQFF. The CDR3 coding sequence is TGTGCCAGCAGCGCCGGGTCTACAAGCAATGAGCAGTTCTTC. The chain is built from TRBV9 and TRBJ2-1; D is ambiguous. CDR3 size: 14 residues. Germline-derived CDR1 and CDR2 are SGDLS and YYNGEE. Trimming took 3 bases from V and 6 from J, leaving 13 bases between them.

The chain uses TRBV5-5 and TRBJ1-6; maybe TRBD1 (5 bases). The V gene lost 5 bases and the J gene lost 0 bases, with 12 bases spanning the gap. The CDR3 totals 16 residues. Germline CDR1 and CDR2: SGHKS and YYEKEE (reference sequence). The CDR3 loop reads CASRLRQSSYNSPLHF. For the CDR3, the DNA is TGTGCCAGCAGACTAAGACAGAGCTCCTATAATTCACCCCTCCACTTT.

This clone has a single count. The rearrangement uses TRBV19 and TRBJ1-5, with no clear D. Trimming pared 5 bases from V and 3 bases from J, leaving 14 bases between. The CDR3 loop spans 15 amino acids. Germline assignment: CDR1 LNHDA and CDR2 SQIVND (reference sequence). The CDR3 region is CASSGVGRSNQPQHF. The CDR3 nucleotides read TGTGCCAGTAGTGGGGTGGGCAGGTCCAATCAGCCCCAGCATTTT. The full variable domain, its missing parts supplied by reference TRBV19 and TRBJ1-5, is DGGITQSPKYLFRKEGQNVTLSCEQNLNHDAMYWYRQDPGQGLRLIYYSQIVNDFQKGDIAEGYSVSREKKESFPLTVTSAQKNPTAFYLCASSGVGRSNQPQHFGDGTRLSIL.

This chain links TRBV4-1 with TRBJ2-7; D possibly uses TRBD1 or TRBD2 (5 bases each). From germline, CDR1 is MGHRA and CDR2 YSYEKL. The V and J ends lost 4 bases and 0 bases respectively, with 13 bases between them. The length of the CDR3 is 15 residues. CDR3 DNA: TGCGCCAGCAGCCGACACCGGGACGGCTCCTACGAGCAGTACTTC. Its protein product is CASSRHRDGSYEQYF.

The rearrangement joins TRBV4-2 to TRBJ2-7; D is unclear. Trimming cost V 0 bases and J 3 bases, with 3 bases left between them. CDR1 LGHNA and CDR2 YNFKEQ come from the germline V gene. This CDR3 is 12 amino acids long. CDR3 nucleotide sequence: TGTGCCAGCAGCCAAGAGGTCTACGAGCAGTACTTC. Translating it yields CASSQEVYEQYF.